This TCR beta chain is from a study of control samples from healthy donors and cancer patients. The repertoire was sequenced with immunoSEQ multiplex PCR; TCRdb's copy has only in-frame clones and lacks some. The sample holds about 130,000 clones, about 93% seen once. The sample consisted of PBMCs. The sequence came from a man aged 60-69 years with colorectal cancer.

This CDR3 is CASNEGALQETQYF. The DNA of the CDR3 is TGTGCCAGCAATGAGGGGGCACTACAAGAGACCCAGTACTTC. V is TRBV2 and J is TRBJ2-5; 7 positions match TRBD1. This CDR3 is built from 14 residues. Germline CDR1 and CDR2: SNHLY and FYNNEI. V shed 7 bases, J shed 2 bases, and the junction held 7 bases outside the gene matches.